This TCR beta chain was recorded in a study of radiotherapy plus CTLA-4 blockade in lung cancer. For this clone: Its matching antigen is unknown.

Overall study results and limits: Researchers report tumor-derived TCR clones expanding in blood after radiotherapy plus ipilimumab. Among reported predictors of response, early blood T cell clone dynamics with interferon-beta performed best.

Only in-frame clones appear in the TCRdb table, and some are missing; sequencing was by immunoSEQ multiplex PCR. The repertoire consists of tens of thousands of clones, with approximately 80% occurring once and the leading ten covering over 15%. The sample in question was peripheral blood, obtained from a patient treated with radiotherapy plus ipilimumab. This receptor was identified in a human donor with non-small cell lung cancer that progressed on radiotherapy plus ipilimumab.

The CDR3 DNA follows: TGTGCCAGCAGTTTAAATCAGGGAATGACCCCCTACGAGCAGTACTTC. Its protein product is CASSLNQGMTPYEQYF. The V call is TRBV28, the J call TRBJ2-7; possible D gene TRBD1, 5 bases. Germline V gene sequence: CDR1 MDHEN, CDR2 SYDVKM. V was shortened by 2 bases and J by 2 bases, with 16 bases between the two germline ends. This CDR3 has 16 residues. Full variable domain (remainder filled in from reference TRBV28 and TRBJ2-7): DVKVTQSSRYLVKRTGEKVFLECVQDMDHENMFWYRQDPGLGLRLIYFSYDVKMKEKGDIPEGYSVSREKKERFSLILESASTNQTSMYLCASSLNQGMTPYEQYFGPGTRLTVT.